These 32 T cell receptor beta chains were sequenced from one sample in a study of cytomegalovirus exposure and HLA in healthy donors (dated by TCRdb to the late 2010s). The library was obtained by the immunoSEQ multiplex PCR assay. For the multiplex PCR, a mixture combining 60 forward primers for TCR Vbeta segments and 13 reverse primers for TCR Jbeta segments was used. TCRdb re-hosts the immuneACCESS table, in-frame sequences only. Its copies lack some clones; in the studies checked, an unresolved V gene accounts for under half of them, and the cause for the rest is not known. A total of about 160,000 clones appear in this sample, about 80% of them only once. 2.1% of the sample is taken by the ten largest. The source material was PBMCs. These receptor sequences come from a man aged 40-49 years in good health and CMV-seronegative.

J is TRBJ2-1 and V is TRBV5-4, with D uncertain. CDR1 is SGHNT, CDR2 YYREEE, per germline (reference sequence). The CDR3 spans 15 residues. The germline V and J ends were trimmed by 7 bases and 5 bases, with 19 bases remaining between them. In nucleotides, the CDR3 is TGTGCCAGCCCCTTAGGAGCTTTCCCCCACAATGAGCAGTTCTTC. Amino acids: CASPLGAFPHNEQFF.

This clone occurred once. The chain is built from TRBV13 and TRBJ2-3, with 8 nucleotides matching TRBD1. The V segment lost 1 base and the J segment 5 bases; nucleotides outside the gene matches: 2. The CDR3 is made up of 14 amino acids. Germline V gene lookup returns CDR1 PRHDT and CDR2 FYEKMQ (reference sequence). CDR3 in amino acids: CASSLEQGEDTQYF. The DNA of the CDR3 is TGTGCCAGCAGCTTAGAACAGGGGGAAGATACGCAGTATTTT.

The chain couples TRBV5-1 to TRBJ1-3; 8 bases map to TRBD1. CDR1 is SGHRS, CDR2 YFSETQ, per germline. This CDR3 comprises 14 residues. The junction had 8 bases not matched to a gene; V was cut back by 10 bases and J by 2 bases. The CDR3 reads CASRTGSAGNTIYF. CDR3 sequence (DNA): TGCGCCTCCCGGACAGGGTCAGCTGGAAACACCATATATTTT.

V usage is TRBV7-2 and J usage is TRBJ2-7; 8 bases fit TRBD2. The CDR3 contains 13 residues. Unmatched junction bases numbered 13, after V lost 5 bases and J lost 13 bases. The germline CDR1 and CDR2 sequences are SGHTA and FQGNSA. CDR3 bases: TGTGCCAGCAGCAACGGGGGCACTAGCGGCCATTACTTC. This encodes CASSNGGTSGHYF.

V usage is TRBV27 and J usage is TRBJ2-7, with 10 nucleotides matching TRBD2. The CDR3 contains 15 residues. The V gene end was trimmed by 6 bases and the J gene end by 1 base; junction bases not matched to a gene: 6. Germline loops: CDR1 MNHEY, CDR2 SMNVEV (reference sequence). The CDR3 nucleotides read TGTGCCAGCAGACCCCTAGCGGGAGTGTCCTACGAGCAGTACTTC. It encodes CASRPLAGVSYEQYF.

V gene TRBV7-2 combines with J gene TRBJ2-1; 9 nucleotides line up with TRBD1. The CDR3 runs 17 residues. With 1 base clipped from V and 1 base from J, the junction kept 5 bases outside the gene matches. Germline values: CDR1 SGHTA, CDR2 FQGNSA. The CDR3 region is CASSLVSQGASYNEQFF. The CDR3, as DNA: TGTGCCAGCAGCTTAGTGTCACAGGGGGCTTCCTACAATGAGCAGTTCTTC.

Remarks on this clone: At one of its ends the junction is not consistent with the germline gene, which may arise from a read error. The CDR3 loop is CSSMSLGGLDTEAFF. The CDR3 nucleotides read TGTTCCAGCATGTCCTTGGGGGGATTGGACACTGAAGCTTTCTTT. The chain joins TRBV7-9 to TRBJ1-1; perhaps TRBD1 as D (5 bases). The CDR3 covers 15 residues. Germline V gene lookup returns CDR1 SEHNR and CDR2 FQNEAQ (reference sequence).

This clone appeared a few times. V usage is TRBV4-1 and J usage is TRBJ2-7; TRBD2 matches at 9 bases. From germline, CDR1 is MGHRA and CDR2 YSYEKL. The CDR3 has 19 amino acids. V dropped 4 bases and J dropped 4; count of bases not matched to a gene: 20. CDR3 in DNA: TGCGCCAGCAGCCGGGATTACCTTGGCTCTAGCGGGATGGGTTACGAGCAGTACTTC. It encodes CASSRDYLGSSGMGYEQYF.

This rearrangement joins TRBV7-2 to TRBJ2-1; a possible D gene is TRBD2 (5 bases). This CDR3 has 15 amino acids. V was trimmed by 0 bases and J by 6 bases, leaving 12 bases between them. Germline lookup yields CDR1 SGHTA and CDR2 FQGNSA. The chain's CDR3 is CASSLARLLGNEQFF. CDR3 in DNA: TGTGCCAGCAGCTTAGCCCGTTTACTAGGCAATGAGCAGTTCTTC.

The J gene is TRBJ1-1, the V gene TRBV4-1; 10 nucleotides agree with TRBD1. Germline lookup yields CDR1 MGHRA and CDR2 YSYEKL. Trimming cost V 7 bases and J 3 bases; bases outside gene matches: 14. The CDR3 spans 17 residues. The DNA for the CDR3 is TGCGCCAGCAAACATACCGGGGACAGGGGTTGGGACACTGAAGCTTTCTTT. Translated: CASKHTGDRGWDTEAFF.

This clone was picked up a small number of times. The CDR3 sequence is CASSTQQGRVGDSPLHF. The DNA of the CDR3 is TGTGCCAGCAGCACCCAACAGGGGCGAGTGGGTGATTCACCCCTCCACTTT. The chain uses TRBV7-2 and TRBJ1-6, with 7 bases identical to TRBD1. The CDR3 has 17 residues. CDR1 is SGHTA, CDR2 FQGNSA, per germline. The J segment lost 8 bases and the V segment lost 5 bases, leaving 15 bases of the junction unmatched.

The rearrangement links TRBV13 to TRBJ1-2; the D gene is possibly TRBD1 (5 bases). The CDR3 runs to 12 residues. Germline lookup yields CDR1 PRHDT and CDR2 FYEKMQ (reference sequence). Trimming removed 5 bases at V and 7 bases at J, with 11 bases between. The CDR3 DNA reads TGTGCCAGCAGCAGGGGTCTCGGTGGCTACACCTTC. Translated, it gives CASSRGLGGYTF.

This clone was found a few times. The CDR3 sequence: CASSPTGGYYEQYF. CDR3 DNA sequence: TGCGCCAGCAGCCCGACAGGGGGTTACTACGAGCAGTACTTC. The chain uses TRBV5-1 and TRBJ2-7; 9 bases are shared with TRBD1. J gave up 3 bases and V 4 bases, and 5 bases lay outside the gene matches. The CDR3 is 14 amino acids. From germline, CDR1 is SGHRS and CDR2 YFSETQ.

The CDR3 region has the DNA TGTGCCAGCAGTGAAACGGTAGCGGTCACAGATACGCAGTATTTT. Protein product: CASSETVAVTDTQYF. The V and J genes are TRBV6-1 and TRBJ2-3; perhaps TRBD2 as D (6 bases). The V gene lost 2 bases and the J gene lost 2 bases, with 11 bases spanning the gap. This CDR3 contains 15 residues. Germline values: CDR1 MNHNS, CDR2 SASEGT.

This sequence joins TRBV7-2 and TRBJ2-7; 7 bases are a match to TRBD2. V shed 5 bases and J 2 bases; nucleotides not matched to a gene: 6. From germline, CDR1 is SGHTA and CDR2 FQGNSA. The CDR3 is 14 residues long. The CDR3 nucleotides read TGTGCCAGCAGCCCATCTAGCGGCCCCTACGAGCAGTACTTC. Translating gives CASSPSSGPYEQYF.

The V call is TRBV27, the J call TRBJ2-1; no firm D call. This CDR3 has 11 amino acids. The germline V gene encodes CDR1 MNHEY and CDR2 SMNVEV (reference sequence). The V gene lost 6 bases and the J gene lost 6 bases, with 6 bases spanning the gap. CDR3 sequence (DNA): TGTGCCAGCAGGAGCATCAATGAGCAGTTCTTC. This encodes CASRSINEQFF.

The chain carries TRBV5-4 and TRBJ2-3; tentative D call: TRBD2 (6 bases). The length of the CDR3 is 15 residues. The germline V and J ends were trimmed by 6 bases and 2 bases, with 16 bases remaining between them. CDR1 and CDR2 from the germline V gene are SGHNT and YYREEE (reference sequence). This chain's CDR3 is CASNRDLTNTDTQYF. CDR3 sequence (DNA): TGTGCCAGCAACCGGGACTTAACAAACACAGATACGCAGTATTTT.

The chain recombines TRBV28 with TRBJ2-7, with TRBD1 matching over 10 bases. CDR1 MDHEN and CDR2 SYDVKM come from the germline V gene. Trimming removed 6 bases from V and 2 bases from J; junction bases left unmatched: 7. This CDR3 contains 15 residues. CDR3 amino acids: CASSTHGTGAYEQYF. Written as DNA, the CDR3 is TGTGCCAGCAGCACCCACGGGACAGGGGCCTACGAGCAGTACTTC.

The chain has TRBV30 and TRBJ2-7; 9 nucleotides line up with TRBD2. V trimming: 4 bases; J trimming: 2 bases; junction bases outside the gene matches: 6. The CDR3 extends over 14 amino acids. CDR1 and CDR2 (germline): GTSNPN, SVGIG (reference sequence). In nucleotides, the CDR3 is TGTGCCTGGAAAGGCCGACTAGCGGCCTACGAGCAGTACTTC. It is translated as CAWKGRLAAYEQYF.

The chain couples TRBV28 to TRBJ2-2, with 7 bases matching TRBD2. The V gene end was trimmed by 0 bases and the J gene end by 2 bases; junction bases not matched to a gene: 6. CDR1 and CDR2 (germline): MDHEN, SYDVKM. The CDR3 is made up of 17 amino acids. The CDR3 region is CASSLWSLAVNTGELFF. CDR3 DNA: TGTGCCAGCAGTTTATGGAGCCTAGCGGTTAACACCGGGGAGCTGTTTTTT.

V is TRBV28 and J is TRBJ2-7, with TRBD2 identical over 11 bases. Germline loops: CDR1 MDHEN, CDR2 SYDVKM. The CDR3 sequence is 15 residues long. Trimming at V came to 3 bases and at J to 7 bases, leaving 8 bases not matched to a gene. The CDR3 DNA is TGTGCCAGCAGTTTCTTAGCGGGAGGGCCGGGAGAGCAGTACTTC. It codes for CASSFLAGGPGEQYF.

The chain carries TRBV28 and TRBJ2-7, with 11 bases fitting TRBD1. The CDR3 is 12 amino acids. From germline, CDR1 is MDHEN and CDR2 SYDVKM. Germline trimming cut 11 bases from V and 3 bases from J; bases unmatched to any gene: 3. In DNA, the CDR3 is TGTGCCGTGGGACAGGGGGACTACGAGCAGTACTTC. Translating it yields CAVGQGDYEQYF.

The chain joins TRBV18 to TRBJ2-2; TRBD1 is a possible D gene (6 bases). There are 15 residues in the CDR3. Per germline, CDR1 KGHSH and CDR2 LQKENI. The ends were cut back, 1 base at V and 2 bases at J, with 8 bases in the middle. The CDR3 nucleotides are TGTGCCAGCTCACCACGGACAGCCAACACCGGGGAGCTGTTTTTT. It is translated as CASSPRTANTGELFF.

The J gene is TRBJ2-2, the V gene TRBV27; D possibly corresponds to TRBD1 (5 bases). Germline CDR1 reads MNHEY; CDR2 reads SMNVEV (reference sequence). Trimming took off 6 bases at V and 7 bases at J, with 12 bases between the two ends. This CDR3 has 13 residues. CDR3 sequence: CASSLQGHGELFF. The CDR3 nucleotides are TGTGCCAGCAGCCTCCAGGGCCACGGGGAGCTGTTTTTT.

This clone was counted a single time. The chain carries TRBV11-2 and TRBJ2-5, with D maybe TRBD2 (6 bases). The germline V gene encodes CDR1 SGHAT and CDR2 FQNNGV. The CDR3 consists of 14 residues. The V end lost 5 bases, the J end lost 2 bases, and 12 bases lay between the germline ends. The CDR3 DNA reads TGTGCCAGCAGCCCCGATGGGAGGCAAGAGACCCAGTACTTC. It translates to CASSPDGRQETQYF.

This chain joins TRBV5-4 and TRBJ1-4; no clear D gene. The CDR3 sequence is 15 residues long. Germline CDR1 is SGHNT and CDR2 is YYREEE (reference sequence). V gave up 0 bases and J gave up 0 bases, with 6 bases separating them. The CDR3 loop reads CASSLDPATNEKLFF. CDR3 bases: TGTGCCAGCAGCTTGGACCCGGCAACTAATGAAAAACTGTTTTTT.

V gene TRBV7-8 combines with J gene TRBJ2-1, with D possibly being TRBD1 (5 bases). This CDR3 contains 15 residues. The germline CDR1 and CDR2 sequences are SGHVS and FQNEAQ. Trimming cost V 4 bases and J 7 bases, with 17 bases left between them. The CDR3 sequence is CASSSRGPLGNEQFF. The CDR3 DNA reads TGTGCCAGCAGCTCAAGGGGTCCTCTGGGGAATGAGCAGTTCTTC.

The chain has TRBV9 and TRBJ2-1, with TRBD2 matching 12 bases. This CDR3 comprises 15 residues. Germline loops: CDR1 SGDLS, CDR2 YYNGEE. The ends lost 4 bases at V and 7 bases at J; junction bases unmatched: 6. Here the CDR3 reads CASSLRLAGENEQFF. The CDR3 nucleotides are TGTGCCAGCAGCCTCCGACTAGCGGGAGAGAATGAGCAGTTCTTC.

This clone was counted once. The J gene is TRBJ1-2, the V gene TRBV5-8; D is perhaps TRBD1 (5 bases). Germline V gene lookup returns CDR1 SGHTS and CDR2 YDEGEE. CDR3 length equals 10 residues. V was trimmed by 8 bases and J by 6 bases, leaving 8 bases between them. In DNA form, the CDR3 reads TGTGCCAGACAGGATCATGGCTACACCTTC. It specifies CARQDHGYTF.

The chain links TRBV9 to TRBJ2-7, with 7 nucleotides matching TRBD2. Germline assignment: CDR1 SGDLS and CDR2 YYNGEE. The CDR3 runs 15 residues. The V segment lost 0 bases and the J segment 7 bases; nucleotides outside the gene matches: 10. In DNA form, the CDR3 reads TGTGCCAGCAGCGTAGGCGGCGGGAGTTCGGGAGAGCAGTACTTC. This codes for CASSVGGGSSGEQYF.

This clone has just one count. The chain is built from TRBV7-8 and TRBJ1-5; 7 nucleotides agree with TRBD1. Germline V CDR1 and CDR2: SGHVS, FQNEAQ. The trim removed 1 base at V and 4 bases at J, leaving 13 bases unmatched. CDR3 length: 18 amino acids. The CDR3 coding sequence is TGTGCCAGCAGCTTAGGCCCCCCGGGACAGATCATTAATCAGCCCCAGCATTTT. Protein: CASSLGPPGQIINQPQHF.

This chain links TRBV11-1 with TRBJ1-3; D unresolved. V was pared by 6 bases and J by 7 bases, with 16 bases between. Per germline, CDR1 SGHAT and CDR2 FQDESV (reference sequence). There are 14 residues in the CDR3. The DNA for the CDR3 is TGTGCCAGCAGAGTAACAGCCTGGGAGAACACCATATATTTT. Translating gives CASRVTAWENTIYF.